A single sample gave rise to the 6 T cell receptor beta chains below, sequenced in a study of blood T cells in healthy people across ages. The use of a sample-barcoded 5' primer and a J-beta primer mix characterized a second PCR of about 7 to 12 cycles. TCRdb processed the 5' RACE reads anew with MiXCR; each CDR3 protein has one entry. The sample has roughly 800,000 distinct CDR3 sequences, about three fifths seen once. Input material: blood. These receptor sequences come from a man in his thirties or forties in good health.

The chain carries TRBV28 and TRBJ1-1, with a possible D match to TRBD1 (6 bases). Germline V lookup: CDR1 MDHEN, CDR2 SYDVKM. The CDR3 is 17 amino acids. Trimming pared 6 bases from V and 3 bases from J, leaving 23 bases between. As DNA, the CDR3 is TGTGCCAGCAGGGGATCAGGGGCGGGTGATCGGGACACTGAAGCTTTCTTT. Translation gives CASRGSGAGDRDTEAFF.

This sequence joins TRBV25-1 and TRBJ1-6; D uncertain. Trimming left V 4 bases short and J 9 bases short, with 10 bases between. The CDR3 is 13 residues long. CDR1 is MGHDK and CDR2 is SYGVNS in the germline V gene. CDR3: CASSAGPLSPLHF. The DNA for the CDR3 is TGTGCCAGCAGTGCGGGCCCGCTTTCACCCCTCCACTTT.

The chain joins TRBV9 to TRBJ2-1, with 11 nucleotides matching TRBD2. Germline V gene sequence: CDR1 SGDLS, CDR2 YYNGEE. With 3 bases clipped from V and 4 bases from J, the junction kept 21 bases outside the gene matches. The CDR3 is 21 residues long. The CDR3 reads CASSAPSTTSGNGFRYNEQFF. The CDR3 nucleotides are TGTGCCAGCAGCGCCCCTTCGACGACTAGCGGGAATGGCTTTCGGTACAATGAGCAGTTCTTC.

The J gene is TRBJ2-1, the V gene TRBV20-1; TRBD1 matches at 10 bases. The J call may be faulty, since TRBJ2-7 better matches the DNA end. Per the germline V gene, CDR1 is DFQATT and CDR2 is SNEGSKA (reference sequence). This CDR3 is built from 15 residues. The CDR3 reads CSARVPTGGLGEQYF. The CDR3 nucleotides are TGCAGTGCTAGAGTCCCGACAGGGGGCCTAGGGGAGCAGTACTTC.

This clonotype has just a few counts. V is TRBV27 and J is TRBJ2-5; no definite D call. The CDR3 runs 15 residues. Between the trimmed V and J ends, which lost 6 bases and 1 base, there was a span of 15 bases. CDR1 is MNHEY, CDR2 SMNVEV, per germline (reference sequence). This CDR3 reads CASSTIDRSQETQYF. The CDR3 DNA sequence: TGTGCCAGCAGCACCATTGATCGGTCCCAAGAGACCCAGTACTTC.

The chain joins TRBV20-1 to TRBJ2-7, with TRBD2 matching over 7 bases. The CDR3 spans 13 residues. Germline V CDR1 and CDR2: DFQATT, SNEGSKA (reference sequence). Trimming removed 0 bases from V and 3 bases from J; junction bases left unmatched: 2. The CDR3 sequence: CSARESGGYEQYF. CDR3 coding DNA: TGCAGTGCTAGAGAGTCGGGGGGCTACGAGCAGTACTTC.